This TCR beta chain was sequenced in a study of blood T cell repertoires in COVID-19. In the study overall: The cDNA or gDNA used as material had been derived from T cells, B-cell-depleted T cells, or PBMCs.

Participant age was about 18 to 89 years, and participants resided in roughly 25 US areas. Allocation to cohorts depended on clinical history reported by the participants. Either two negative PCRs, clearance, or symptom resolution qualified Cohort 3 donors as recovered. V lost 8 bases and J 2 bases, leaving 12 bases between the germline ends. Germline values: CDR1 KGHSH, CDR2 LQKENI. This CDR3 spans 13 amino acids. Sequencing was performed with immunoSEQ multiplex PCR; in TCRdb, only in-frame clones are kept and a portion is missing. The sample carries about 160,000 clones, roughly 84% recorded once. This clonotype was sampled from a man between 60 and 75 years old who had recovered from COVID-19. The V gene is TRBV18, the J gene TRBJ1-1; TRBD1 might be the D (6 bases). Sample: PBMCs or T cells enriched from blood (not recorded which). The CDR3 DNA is TGTGCCAGCCAGGGGCAGATAAACACTGAAGCTTTCTTT. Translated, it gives CASQGQINTEAFF.